These 9 T cell receptor beta chains share one sample of origin, sequenced in a study of cytomegalovirus exposure and HLA in healthy donors. The PCR employed 60 Vbeta primers together with 13 Jbeta primers. Clones were read by immunoSEQ multiplex PCR, and TCRdb kept only the in-frame ones, dropping some. The repertoire has approximately 150,000 clones, around 78% of them found once; the top ten carry roughly 1%. The source material was PBMCs. The receptors here all came from a woman aged 40 to 49 in good health and CMV-seronegative.

The chain employs TRBV28 and TRBJ2-6; 7 bases align to TRBD2. CDR1 and CDR2 from the germline V gene are MDHEN and SYDVKM. V trimming: 7 bases; J trimming: 3 bases; junction bases outside the gene matches: 9. CDR3 length equals 16 residues. CDR3 residues: CASNGGDYFGANVLTF. CDR3 bases: TGTGCCAGCAATGGGGGGGATTATTTTGGGGCCAACGTCCTGACTTTC. Based on the CDR3 plus reference TRBV28 and TRBJ2-6, the full variable domain is DVKVTQSSRYLVKRTGEKVFLECVQDMDHENMFWYRQDPGLGLRLIYFSYDVKMKEKGDIPEGYSVSREKKERFSLILESASTNQTSMYLCASNGGDYFGANVLTFGAGSRLTVL.

The J gene is TRBJ1-5, the V gene TRBV9; no clear D gene. Trimming took off 3 bases at V and 0 bases at J, with 7 bases between the two ends. Germline lookup yields CDR1 SGDLS and CDR2 YYNGEE. The CDR3 has 14 amino acids. In DNA form, the CDR3 reads TGTGCCAGCAGCGGAGGAGATAGCAATCAGCCCCAGCATTTT. This translates into CASSGGDSNQPQHF. Looking up the rest from reference TRBV9 and TRBJ1-5 gives the full variable domain: DSGVTQTPKHLITATGQRVTLRCSPRSGDLSVYWYQQSLDQGLQFLIQYYNGEERAKGNILERFSAQQFPDLHSELNLSSLELGDSALYFCASSGGDSNQPQHFGDGTRLSIL.

The CDR3, as DNA: TGCAGTATTCAGGGGAACGGCTATGGCTACACCTTC. As protein: CSIQGNGYGYTF. V is TRBV29-1 and J is TRBJ1-2, with D possibly matching TRBD1 (6 bases). In germline, CDR1 is SQVTM, CDR2 ANQGSEA. The CDR3 covers 12 residues.

The rearrangement uses TRBV10-3 and TRBJ2-7; 11 bases align to TRBD2. CDR1 is ENHRY, CDR2 SYGVKD, per germline. V was clipped by 2 bases and J by 3 bases; unmatched bases: 12. CDR3 length: 18 amino acids. The CDR3 DNA is TGTGCCATCAGTGAGACTTCCGGGACTAGCGGCGCTTACTACGAGCAGTACTTC. Protein: CAISETSGTSGAYYEQYF.

This chain connects TRBV6-5 to TRBJ1-2; the match to TRBD1 covers 11 bases. There are 15 residues in the CDR3. Germline V lookup: CDR1 MNHEY, CDR2 SVGAGI. Trimming at V came to 5 bases and at J to 7 bases, leaving 9 bases not matched to a gene. The CDR3 coding sequence is TGTGCCAGCAGTCCCAACACCGGGACAGGGGGTGGCTACACCTTC. It yields the protein CASSPNTGTGGGYTF.

V gene TRBV5-1 combines with J gene TRBJ2-7; 9 bases are shared with TRBD1. CDR1 and CDR2 (germline): SGHRS, YFSETQ. This CDR3 has 15 amino acids. V lost 3 bases to trimming and J lost 9 bases; unmatched junction nucleotides: 13. The CDR3 DNA is TGCGCCAGCAGCTCGGGGACAGGGTGGGGCCCACCGCAGTACTTC. It codes for CASSSGTGWGPPQYF.

This chain joins TRBV5-1 and TRBJ2-5, with 9 nucleotides matching TRBD1. Germline values: CDR1 SGHRS, CDR2 YFSETQ. The CDR3 consists of 15 residues. V shed 2 bases, J shed 7 bases, and the junction held 9 bases outside the gene matches. Here the CDR3 DNA reads TGCGCCAGCAGCTTAACGGACAGGGGCCTTTGGACCCAGTACTTC. It is translated as CASSLTDRGLWTQYF.

The J gene is TRBJ2-7, the V gene TRBV6-1; 7 bases match TRBD1. Germline V gives CDR1 MNHNS, CDR2 SASEGT. Germline trimming cut 8 bases from V and 5 bases from J; bases unmatched to any gene: 9. This CDR3 comprises 13 residues. The CDR3: CASGTGTVHEQYF. The CDR3 DNA follows: TGTGCCAGCGGGACCGGGACAGTCCACGAGCAGTACTTC.

A few counts support this clone. The chain links TRBV7-9 to TRBJ2-1, with TRBD2 matching over 9 bases. J gave up 1 base and V 1 base, and 5 bases lay outside the gene matches. Germline CDR1 SEHNR, CDR2 FQNEAQ (reference sequence). The CDR3 has 17 amino acids. The CDR3 coding sequence is TGTGCCAGCAGCTTAGTTGGCGGGAGGGTGTCCTACAATGAGCAGTTCTTC. Translated, it gives CASSLVGGRVSYNEQFF.